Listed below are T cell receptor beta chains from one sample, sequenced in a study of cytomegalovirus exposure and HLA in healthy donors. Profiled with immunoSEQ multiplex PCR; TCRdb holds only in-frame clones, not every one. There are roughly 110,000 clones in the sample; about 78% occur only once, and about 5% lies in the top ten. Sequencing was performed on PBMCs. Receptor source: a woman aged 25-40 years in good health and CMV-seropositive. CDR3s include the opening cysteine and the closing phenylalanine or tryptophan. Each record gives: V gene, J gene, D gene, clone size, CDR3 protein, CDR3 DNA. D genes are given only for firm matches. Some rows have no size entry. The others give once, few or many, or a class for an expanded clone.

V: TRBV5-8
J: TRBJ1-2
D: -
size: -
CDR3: CASSLSGANYGYTF
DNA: TGTGCCAGCAGCTTGTCGGGAGCTAACTATGGCTACACCTTC

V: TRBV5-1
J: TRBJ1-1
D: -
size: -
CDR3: CASRTEPDSRTEAFF
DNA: TGCGCCAGCCGCACAGAACCGGACAGTAGAACTGAAGCTTTCTTT

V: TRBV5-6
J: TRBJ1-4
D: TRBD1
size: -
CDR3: CASSFFRQGESGEKLFF
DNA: TGTGCCAGCAGCTTCTTTAGACAGGGGGAATCCGGAGAAAAACTGTTTTTT

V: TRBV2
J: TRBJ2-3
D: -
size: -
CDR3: CASSEALPVNTDTQYF
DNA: TGTGCCAGCAGTGAAGCGCTTCCGGTGAACACAGATACGCAGTATTTT

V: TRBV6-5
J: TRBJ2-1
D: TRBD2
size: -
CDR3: CASGAGTTVNEQFF
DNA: TGTGCCAGCGGTGCCGGGACTACGGTAAATGAGCAGTTCTTC

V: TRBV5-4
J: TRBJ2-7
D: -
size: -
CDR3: CASSLYREDYEQYF
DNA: TGTGCCAGCAGCTTGTACAGGGAAGACTACGAGCAGTACTTC

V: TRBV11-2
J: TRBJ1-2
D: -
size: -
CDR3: CASSLVSGINYGYTF
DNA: TGTGCCAGCAGCTTAGTTTCAGGGATTAACTATGGCTACACCTTC

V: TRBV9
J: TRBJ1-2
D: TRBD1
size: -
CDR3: CASSGTDRAEGYGYTF
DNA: TGTGCCAGCAGCGGAACTGACAGGGCGGAGGGATATGGCTACACCTTC

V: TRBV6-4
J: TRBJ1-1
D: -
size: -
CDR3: CASSVSGNTEAFF
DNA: TGTGCCAGCAGTGTGTCAGGGAACACTGAAGCTTTCTTT

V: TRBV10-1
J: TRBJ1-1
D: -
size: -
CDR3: CASSPTALGEAFF
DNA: TGCGCCAGCAGCCCGACCGCCCTCGGGGAAGCTTTCTTT

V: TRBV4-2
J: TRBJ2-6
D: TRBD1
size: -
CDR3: CASSQGVTGGSGANVLTF
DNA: TGTGCCAGCAGCCAAGGAGTGACAGGGGGCTCTGGGGCCAACGTCCTGACTTTC

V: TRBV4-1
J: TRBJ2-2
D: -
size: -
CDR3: CASSQDTFGRGELFF
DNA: TGCGCCAGCAGCCAAGATACCTTTGGGAGAGGGGAGCTGTTTTTT

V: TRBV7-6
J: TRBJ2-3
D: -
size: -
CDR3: CASSIRITSGVAEDTQYF
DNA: TGTGCCAGCAGCATAAGAATTACTTCCGGGGTAGCGGAGGATACGCAGTATTTT

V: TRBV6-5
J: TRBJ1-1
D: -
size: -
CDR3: CASSYGGVNTEAFF
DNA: TGTGCCAGCAGTTACGGGGGGGTTAACACTGAAGCTTTCTTT

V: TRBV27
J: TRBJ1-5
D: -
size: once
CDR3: CASSLSSVQPQHF
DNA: TGTGCCAGCAGTTTATCGTCAGTCCAGCCCCAGCATTTT

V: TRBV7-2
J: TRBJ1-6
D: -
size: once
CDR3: CASSLGGVLENSPLHF
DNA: TGTGCCAGCAGCTTGGGCGGGGTTTTGGAGAATTCACCCCTCCACTTT

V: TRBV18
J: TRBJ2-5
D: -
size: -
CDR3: CASGGEGARETQYF
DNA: TGTGCCAGCGGCGGCGAGGGAGCGAGAGAGACCCAGTACTTC

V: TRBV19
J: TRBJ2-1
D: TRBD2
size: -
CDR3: CATSKWEGLAVLNEQFF
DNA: TGTGCCACCTCGAAGTGGGAGGGGCTAGCGGTTCTCAATGAGCAGTTCTTC

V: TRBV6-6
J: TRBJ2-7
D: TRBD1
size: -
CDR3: CASSYSAGQGFFEEYF
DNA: TGTGCCAGCAGTTACTCGGCGGGACAGGGTTTCTTTGAGGAGTACTTC

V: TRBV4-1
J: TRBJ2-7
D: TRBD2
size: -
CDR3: CASSQGTLGGYEQYF
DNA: TGCGCCAGCAGCCAAGGAACCCTGGGAGGGTACGAGCAGTACTTC

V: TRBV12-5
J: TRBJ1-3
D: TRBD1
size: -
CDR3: CASGLAGQAFRNTIYF
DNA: TGTGCTAGTGGTTTGGCAGGACAGGCCTTCAGAAACACCATATATTTT

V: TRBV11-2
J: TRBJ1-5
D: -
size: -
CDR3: CASTQTGGNQPQHF
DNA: TGTGCCAGCACTCAGACAGGAGGCAATCAGCCCCAGCATTTT

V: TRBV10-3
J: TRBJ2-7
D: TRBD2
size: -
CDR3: CAISESIGVAGVYEQYF
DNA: TGTGCCATCAGTGAATCGATTGGTGTAGCGGGAGTCTACGAGCAGTACTTC

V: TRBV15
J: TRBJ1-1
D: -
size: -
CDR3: CATSRPPGTEAFF
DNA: TGTGCCACCAGCAGGCCCCCAGGAACTGAAGCTTTCTTT

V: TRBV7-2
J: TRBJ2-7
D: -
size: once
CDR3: CASSLEPPGYPYEQYF
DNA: TGTGCCAGCAGCTTAGAACCCCCCGGGTACCCCTACGAGCAGTACTTC

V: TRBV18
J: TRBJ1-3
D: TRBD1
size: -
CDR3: CASSPWDRGTGNTIYF
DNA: TGTGCCAGCTCACCATGGGACAGGGGGACTGGAAACACCATATATTTT

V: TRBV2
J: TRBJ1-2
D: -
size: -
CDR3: CASSAPGLITNYGYTF
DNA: TGTGCCAGCAGTGCACCGGGACTGATCACTAACTATGGCTACACCTTC

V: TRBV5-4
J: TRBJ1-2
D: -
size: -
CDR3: CASSLAGRDTYGYTF
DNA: TGTGCCAGCAGCTTGGCCGGGAGGGATACCTATGGCTACACCTTC

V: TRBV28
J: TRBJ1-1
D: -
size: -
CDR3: CASSIMLHTEAFF
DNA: TGTGCCAGTTCTATAATGCTACACACTGAAGCTTTCTTT

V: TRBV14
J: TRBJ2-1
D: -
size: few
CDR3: CASSQEGRVGNEQFF
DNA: TGTGCCAGCAGCCAAGAAGGCAGGGTTGGGAATGAGCAGTTCTTC

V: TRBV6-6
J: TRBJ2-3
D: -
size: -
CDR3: CGIRGPNTDTQYF
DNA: TGTGGGATCCGAGGCCCTAACACAGATACGCAGTATTTT

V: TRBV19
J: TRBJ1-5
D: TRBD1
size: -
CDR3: CASSMTGNQPQHF
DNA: TGTGCCAGTAGTATGACAGGGAATCAGCCCCAGCATTTT

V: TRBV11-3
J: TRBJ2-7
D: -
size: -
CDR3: CASSLVGLSGEQYF
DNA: TGTGCCAGCAGCTTGGTAGGGCTCTCGGGGGAGCAGTACTTC

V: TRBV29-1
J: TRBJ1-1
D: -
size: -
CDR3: CSVDGGLSEAFF
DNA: TGCAGCGTTGACGGGGGGCTGTCTGAAGCTTTCTTT

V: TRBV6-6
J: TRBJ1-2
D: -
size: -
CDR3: CASSLRDTPSYGYTF
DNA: TGTGCCAGCAGTCTCCGGGACACGCCGTCCTATGGCTACACCTTC

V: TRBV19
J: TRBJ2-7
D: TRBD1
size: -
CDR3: CASSFRDSYEQYF
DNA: TGTGCCAGTAGTTTCCGGGACAGCTACGAGCAGTACTTC

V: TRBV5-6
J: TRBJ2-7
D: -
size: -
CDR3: CASSLSREQYF
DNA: TGTGCCAGCAGCTTGTCTCGGGAGCAGTACTTC

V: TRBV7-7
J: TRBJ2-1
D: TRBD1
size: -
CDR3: CASSQAGQGLAEQFF
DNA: TGTGCTAGCAGCCAAGCGGGACAGGGGCTGGCTGAGCAGTTCTTC

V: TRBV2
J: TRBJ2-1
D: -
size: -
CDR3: CASSETSPGYNEQFF
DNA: TGTGCCAGCAGTGAAACGAGTCCAGGCTACAATGAGCAGTTCTTC

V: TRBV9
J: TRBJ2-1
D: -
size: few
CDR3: CASSFRGIFPYNEQFF
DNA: TGTGCCAGCAGCTTCCGGGGTATCTTCCCATACAATGAGCAGTTCTTC

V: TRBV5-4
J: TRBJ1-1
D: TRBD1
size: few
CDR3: CASSASGRGLFAEAFF
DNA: TGTGCCAGCAGCGCATCGGGCAGGGGGCTTTTTGCTGAAGCTTTCTTT

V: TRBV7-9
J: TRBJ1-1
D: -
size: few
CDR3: CASSLDMNTEAFF
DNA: TGTGCCAGCAGCTTAGATATGAACACTGAAGCTTTCTTT

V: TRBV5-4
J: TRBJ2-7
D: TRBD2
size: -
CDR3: CASSTAGGRSYEQYF
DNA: TGTGCCAGCAGCACAGCGGGAGGCCGATCCTACGAGCAGTACTTC

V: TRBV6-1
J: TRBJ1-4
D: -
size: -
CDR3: CAVRNGGGNEKLFF
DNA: TGTGCCGTCAGGAACGGAGGAGGAAATGAAAAACTGTTTTTT

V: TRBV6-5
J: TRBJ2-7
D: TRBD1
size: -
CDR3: CASGGQETYEQYF
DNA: TGTGCCAGCGGCGGACAGGAAACCTACGAGCAGTACTTC

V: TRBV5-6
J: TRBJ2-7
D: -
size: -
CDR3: CASSLFYEQYF
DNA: TGTGCCAGCAGCTTATTCTACGAGCAGTACTTC

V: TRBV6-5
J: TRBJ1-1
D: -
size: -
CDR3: CASTHVTEPNTEAFF
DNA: TGTGCCAGCACCCACGTCACGGAGCCGAACACTGAAGCTTTCTTT

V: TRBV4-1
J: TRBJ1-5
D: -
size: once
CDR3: CASSVQGESNQPQHF
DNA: TGCGCCAGCAGCGTACAGGGAGAGAGCAATCAGCCCCAGCATTTT

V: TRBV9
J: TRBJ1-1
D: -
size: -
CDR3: CASSVGGSTEAFF
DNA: TGTGCCAGCAGCGTAGGTGGCAGCACTGAAGCTTTCTTT

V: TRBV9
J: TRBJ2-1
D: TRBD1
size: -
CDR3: CASSAVSGQRNEQFF
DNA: TGTGCCAGCAGCGCAGTCTCGGGACAGAGGAATGAGCAGTTCTTC

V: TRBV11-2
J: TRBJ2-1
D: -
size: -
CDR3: CASSLAGTENNEQFF
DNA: TGTGCCAGCAGCTTAGCGGGAACGGAAAACAATGAGCAGTTCTTC

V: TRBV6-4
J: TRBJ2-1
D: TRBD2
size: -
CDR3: CASSPSGENNEQFF
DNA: TGTGCCAGCAGCCCTAGCGGGGAGAACAATGAGCAGTTCTTC

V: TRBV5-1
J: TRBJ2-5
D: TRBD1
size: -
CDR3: CASSLPDRDQETQYF
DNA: TGCGCCAGCAGCTTACCCGACAGGGACCAAGAGACCCAGTACTTC

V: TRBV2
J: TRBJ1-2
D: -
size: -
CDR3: CASSEVKSGASYYTF
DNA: TGTGCCAGCAGTGAAGTCAAGTCAGGCGCGAGTTACTACACCTTC

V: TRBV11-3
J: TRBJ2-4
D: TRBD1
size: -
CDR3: CASSLGAEGGEAKNIQYF
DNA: TGTGCCAGCAGCTTAGGGGCGGAAGGGGGCGAAGCCAAAAACATTCAGTACTTC

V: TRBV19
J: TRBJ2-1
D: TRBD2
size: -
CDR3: CASLAGPSYNEQFF
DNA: TGTGCCAGTCTAGCGGGGCCCTCCTACAATGAGCAGTTCTTC

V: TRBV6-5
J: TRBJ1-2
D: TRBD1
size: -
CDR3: CARILQGQGGGYTF
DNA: TGTGCCAGAATTCTACAGGGACAGGGAGGTGGCTACACCTTC

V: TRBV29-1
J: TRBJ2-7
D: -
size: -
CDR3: CSVRAFSGYEQYF
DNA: TGCAGCGTGAGGGCCTTCTCGGGCTACGAGCAGTACTTC

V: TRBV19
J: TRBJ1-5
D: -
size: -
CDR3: CASSFRIAGSEPQHF
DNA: TGTGCCAGTAGCTTCAGGATCGCAGGGTCGGAGCCCCAGCATTTT

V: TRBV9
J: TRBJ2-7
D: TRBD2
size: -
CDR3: CASSVETGGYEQYF
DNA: TGTGCCAGCAGCGTAGAAACGGGAGGGTACGAGCAGTACTTC